Listed here is a single T cell receptor beta chain. The antigen is unknown. CDR3 length: 17 residues. CDR1 and CDR2 from the germline V gene are SGHRS and YFSETQ. V trimming: 5 bases; J trimming: 2 bases; junction bases outside the gene matches: 5. This entry belongs to a study of OX40 agonist ivuxolimab in advanced cancers. Looking at the study overall: Ivuxolimab, an agonist antibody against OX40 (CD134), was given to patients. Patients were infused with ivuxolimab every 2 weeks at 0.01 to 10 mg/kg.

Data came from immunoSEQ multiplex PCR; TCRdb stores just in-frame clones and leaves some out. The table records about 69,000 clones, just over 90% of them present only once. Overall study results and limits: Both CD4+ and CD8+ T cell populations in blood had undergone clonal expansion by week 6 at 0.1 to 3.0 mg/kg. The antigens recognized by the expanded peripheral T cells, that is their antigen specificity, were not determined.

This TCR derives from an adult with an advanced solid tumor such as melanoma, head and neck, liver or kidney cancer. The V call is TRBV5-1, the J call TRBJ2-3; 16 nucleotides align to TRBD2. The starting material was CD4+ or CD8+ T cells sorted from blood, obtained in a trial of the OX40 agonist ivuxolimab. CDR3 nucleotides: TGCGCCAGCAGTTCCGGGACTAGCGGGAGGGCCACAGATACGCAGTATTTT. Protein: CASSSGTSGRATDTQYF.